This T cell receptor beta chain was found in a study of response to subunit inactivated influenza vaccine. Study-wide results and caveats: There was a suggestion from the authors that each seasonal influenza vaccination recruits few new T cells.

TCRdb itself ran the RT-PCR reads through MiXCR, one entry per CDR3 protein. The sample carries 500,000 to 750,000 distinct CDR3 sequences, around 15% recorded once. Points on this clonotype: What it binds is unknown.

Trimming removed 8 bases at V and 13 bases at J, with 21 bases between. The length of the CDR3 is 14 residues. Per the germline V gene, CDR1 is MDHEN and CDR2 is SYDVKM. Here the sequenced sample was PBMCs from blood, taken roughly 12 days after vaccination. The chain recombines TRBV28 with TRBJ1-6; the D gene is possibly TRBD1 (6 bases). This clonotype was sampled from a man between 45 and 60 years old who received an inactivated influenza vaccine. The CDR3 is CASLRTATGKPLHF. For the CDR3, the DNA is TGTGCCAGCCTAAGGACAGCTACGGGGAAGCCCCTCCACTTT. The full variable domain, its missing parts supplied by reference TRBV28 and TRBJ1-6, is DVKVTQSSRYLVKRTGEKVFLECVQDMDHENMFWYRQDPGLGLRLIYFSYDVKMKEKGDIPEGYSVSREKKERFSLILESASTNQTSMYLCASLRTATGKPLHFGNGTRLTVT.